This T cell receptor beta chain was identified during a study of cytomegalovirus exposure and HLA in healthy donors (dated by TCRdb to 2016 to 2017). Context from the whole study: An earlier analysis of a few hundred of the donors reported under 300 Gb of sequence data and roughly 120 million unique TCR beta sequences obtained from some 170 million T cells. The genetic ancestry cluster associated with self-reported Caucasian donors included about 84% of the approximately 400 genotyped donors. An earlier analysis of around 580 of the donors used high-throughput TCR beta sequencing to judge whether each TCR beta V gene segment behaved as functional or pseudogenic. The study aimed to test whether signatures of past pathogen exposure could be identified by cataloging public T cell receptors. Class I and class II HLA loci were covered by the typing at four-digit resolution. An early release that covered more than 550 HLA-typed donors contained around 330 gigabases of sequencing data and 85 million to 100 million unique TCR sequences. In a later genetic analysis, genome-wide SNP genotypes for about three fifths of the roughly 670 donors were used, and that subset was treated as a discovery cohort. Donor age, sex, ethnicity and CMV serostatus were compiled alongside the repertoire data. A few DR-DQ haplotypes were treated as single units for association and clustering because of strong linkage in the cohort. To predict cytomegalovirus infection status, the study brought together high-throughput TCR immunosequencing, statistical association of individual TCRs with disease status, and machine learning. Typing coverage varied by locus: roughly 629-640 donors for A, B, C, DRB1 and DQB1; roughly 560 for DQA1; about 590 for DPA1; around 450 for DPB1. The T cell repertoires of around 670 subjects were profiled by immunosequencing and related to cytomegalovirus serostatus. A later analysis re-analyzed previously published TCR beta repertoires from 660 or so donors and added high-resolution HLA genotyping to study TCR occurrence patterns. Every repertoire in the discovery cohort had been generated on one and the same sequencing platform. On average, around 240,000 unique TCR beta nucleotide sequences were sequenced per donor among a few hundred genotyped donors of the cohort, with 15% to 20% of those sequences being non-productive. The later analysis used no new phenotypic data to find candidate immune exposures, relying instead on TCR beta sequences and their occurrence across donors. Along with the approximately 650-subject first cohort, a separate validation cohort of over 90 different subjects was used.

The cohort consisted of 666 healthy bone marrow donors. Cohort members were all nominally healthy when sampled, although unrecorded immune exposures were likely present. The donor tested CMV seronegative and was one of the 352 seronegative cohort members. A peripheral blood sample was collected from each donor, and TCR beta sequencing was performed on peripheral blood mononuclear cells. The Qiagen DNeasy Blood Extraction Kit was used to extract genomic DNA from the blood cell samples. Receptor libraries were prepared by the immunoSEQ multiplex PCR assay. For the multiplex PCR, a mixture combining 60 forward primers for TCR Vbeta segments and 13 reverse primers for TCR Jbeta segments was used. Amplification of the CDR3 region of rearranged TCR beta genes was performed with a multiplex PCR assay on genomic DNA. Amplified TCR beta libraries were sequenced as 87-base-pair reads on the Illumina HiSeq System. The paper's processing steps were these. A later analysis counted tens of millions of unique TCR beta chains across the 650 to 700 repertoires, and roughly 9.9 million of these chains were shared by at least two donors. To remove PCR and sequencing errors, raw reads were error-corrected and collapsed into unique sequences using a nearest-neighbor algorithm that merged closely related sequences. To assign V, D and J gene segments, CDR3 sequences were aligned to IMGT reference sequences. For a sequence to be retained, a match of at least six nucleotides was required to both a V gene segment and a J gene segment. Rearrangements were called productive when the CDR3 lacked stop codons and stayed in frame with V and J; all others were non-productive. CDR3 was defined according to IMGT convention as the region running from the second conserved V-encoded cysteine to the conserved J-encoded phenylalanine. The earlier analysis of some 580 of the donors excluded any sequence lacking an unambiguous match to a single V gene segment. An earlier analysis of about 590 of the donors classified V segments as functional when productive rearrangements were above 56.7% and as segregating when the standard deviation between donors was above 5%. A statistical classification framework was built for diagnosing cytomegalovirus status from the catalog of TCR beta chain sequences. A later analysis assigned V and J genes by comparing TCR nucleotide sequences with IMGT/GENE-DB human TR gene sequences. The TCRdist pipeline was used in a later analysis to assign CDR3 sequences and most-parsimonious VDJ recombination scenarios. A later analysis defined each TCR beta chain by its CDR3 amino acid sequence plus V-gene family, and excluded reads lacking a unique V-gene family. To address suspected cross-contamination and a sequencing artifact, a later analysis removed a few hundred highly shared, low-generation-probability nucleotide sequences. For each public chain, a later analysis derived a clonal expansion index from normalized ranks of inferred template counts within each repertoire. A later analysis computed generation probabilities with a VDJ recombination model fitted to out-of-frame rearrangements, and checked the results against IGoR. In a later analysis, TCR-TCR, TCR-HLA and TCR-CMV co-occurrence was scored with hypergeometric tests, and a repertoire-size bias correction was applied to TCR pairs. False discovery rates were estimated in a later analysis by permuting HLA or CMV assignments 20 times. A later analysis grouped co-occurring TCRs with DBSCAN, adding TCRdist sequence similarity when clustering within HLA-allele-positive subsets. For co-occurrence clustering, repertoires with fewer than 30,000 or more than 120,000 public chains were excluded, along with about five repertoires with anomalous nucleotide sharing. TCRdb provides this immuneACCESS table in a form limited to in-frame rearrangements. Some clones are lacking; in checked studies, under half of them reflect an unresolved V gene, and why the rest are absent is not known. Clone size and V and J calls were adopted from that table, with D and trimming inferred from the DNA. Present in this sample are approximately 150,000 clones, about 72% of which were seen just once. Of the sample, roughly 2.1% falls within the top ten clones.

The CDR3 sequence holds 15 residues, the cysteine and phenylalanine included. The only DNA kept is the CDR3, 45 bases in frame from the first base. The V and J ends are trimmed by 1 base and 2 bases, leaving 12 bases between them. Per the germline V gene, SGHVS is the CDR1 and FNYEAQ is the CDR2. As concerns this clone: The antigen it binds to is not known. Per-base quality was not reported, and no clone a single base away is much larger than it.

Overall study outcomes, separate from this receptor: A further reported finding was that TCR beta sequences accurately predicted the HLA-A and HLA-B alleles for most subjects in the first cohort. The classifier was reported to diagnose cytomegalovirus status with high specificity and sensitivity in both the original cohort and the validation cohort. Compared with the approximately 600-donor mean, donors in an Asian-associated ancestry cluster had fewer N-insertions in productive TCRs, according to a later genetic analysis. A later analysis found that HLA-associated TCR beta chains were more clonally expanded and had lower generation probabilities than equally common non-associated chains. For the cohort, immune exposure information was limited to CMV serostatus. The study gave a list of about 160 TCR beta chains associated with cytomegalovirus. In a later analysis, the rate of TCR association differed among HLA loci, with DRB1 alleles having the most associated TCRs and HLA-C alleles having the fewest. It was suggested by the authors that the approach could potentially be generalized to other disease states and immunological phenotypes. In vitro tests confirmed that a few of the cytomegalovirus-associated TCR beta chains recognize cytomegalovirus antigens. While some public TCRs were present in many individuals, most TCR sequences turned up only very rarely across donors. Correlated functional status among segregating V segments might reflect linkage disequilibrium, but an unknown experimental factor could not be ruled out. HLA typing was unavailable for some donors at each locus, so association tests used only the typed subset. V-gene and J-gene trimming of TCR beta chains was associated with a missense DCLRE1C variant in a later genetic analysis, and the association was replicated in an independent cohort. In a later analysis, several top co-occurrence clusters were reported to appear linked to parvovirus B19, influenza, CMV and Epstein-Barr virus. According to a later analysis, most CMV-associated TCR beta chains appeared to be HLA-restricted, and the HLA associations seemed to be driven largely by CMV exposure. Presence/absence analyses assumed roughly uniform sequencing depth across donors, an assumption that may not hold. This cohort had only TCR beta chains sequenced, and the lack of alpha or paired-chain data limited which features could be detected. The earlier analysis of 587 of the donors excluded around 17 rarely observed V segments, including chromosome 9 orphons, because counts were too low. When HLA alleles, especially DR and DQ, strongly co-occurred, TCR associations were difficult to assign to individual alleles. In an earlier analysis of some 500 of the donors, most TCR beta V segments were observed in productive rearrangements about 87% or about 30% of the time, broadly matching IMGT annotations. A group of highly shared sequence variants was considered likely to be a technical artifact of the sequencing pipeline. The 87-base-pair reads could not distinguish some IMGT-functional V segments, including TRBV6-2 and TRBV6-3, so those segments were excluded. Specific HLA alleles were associated with 15,000 to 20,000 TCR beta sequences at a false discovery rate of 0.05 in a later analysis.

The TCR originated in a man in his forties in good health and CMV-seronegative. The rearranged chain carries TRBV7-6 and TRBJ2-7; the D segment could be TRBD2, given 6 matching bases. Sequencing used PBMCs. The DNA reads TGTGCCAGCAGCTTAGGGACACGCGGGGCCTACGAGCAGTACTTC. This gives the protein CASSLGTRGAYEQYF.